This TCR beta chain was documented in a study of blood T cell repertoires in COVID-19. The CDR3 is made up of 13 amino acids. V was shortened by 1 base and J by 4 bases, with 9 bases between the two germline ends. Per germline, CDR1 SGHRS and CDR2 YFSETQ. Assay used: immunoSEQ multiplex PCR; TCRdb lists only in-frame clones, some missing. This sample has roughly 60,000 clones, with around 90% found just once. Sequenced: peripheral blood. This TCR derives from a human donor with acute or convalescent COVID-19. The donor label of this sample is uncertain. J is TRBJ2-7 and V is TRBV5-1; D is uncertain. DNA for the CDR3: TGCGCCAGCAGCTTGTTAGCCGGGTACGAGCAGTACTTC. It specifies CASSLLAGYEQYF.